This T cell receptor (beta chain) was recorded in a study of CD8 T cells in Susac syndrome. As to this clonotype: Its antigen remains unknown.

The CDR3 length is 16 residues. Germline V gene sequence: CDR1 SGHTA, CDR2 FQGNSA. Trimming took 2 bases from V and 1 from J, leaving 15 bases between them. TEMRA cells underwent FACS enrichment and CD8+ and CD4+ T cells underwent negative isolation. Study-wide points: Susac-specific public clones found in total CD8+ repertoires numbered 15 to 20, and those in CD8+ TEMRA repertoires numbered five.

An input of roughly 0.5 to 1 ug of RNA was subjected to reverse transcription using random hexamers. MiXCR, run by TCRdb on the immunoSEQ multiplex PCR reads, gives a single entry per CDR3 protein. The profile shows 95,000 to 150,000 distinct CDR3 sequences, just under 95% of them singletons. The source of this sequence is a human donor with Susac syndrome. The sequenced sample was CD8+ T cells from PBMCs. The genes are TRBV7-2 and TRBJ2-7; D remains unclear. This CDR3 reads CASSLPHATRSYEQYF. In DNA, the CDR3 is TGTGCCAGCAGCTTACCCCATGCGACCCGATCCTACGAGCAGTACTTC.